This T cell receptor beta chain comes out of a study of T cell clones after liver transplantation. Study observations and caveats: These preliminary findings come from unstandardized post-transplant sampling times.

Clones were read by immunoSEQ multiplex PCR, and TCRdb kept only the in-frame ones, dropping some. The repertoire consists of approximately 65,000 clones, with almost 95% occurring once and the leading ten covering 0.9% to 1%. The table lists this clone with a few counts. Antigen unknown. This CDR3 contains 13 residues. Trimming took 5 bases from V and 6 from J; bases not matched to a gene: 7. Germline CDR1 reads SGHDT; CDR2 reads YYEEEE. Sequencing used CD4+ T cells from blood, obtained approximately 26 months after liver transplant. This TCR was sampled from a human patient who received a liver transplant. Some T cells may arise from the graft donor. This chain joins TRBV5-6 and TRBJ1-2, with 7 bases identical to TRBD1. CDR3 DNA: TGTGCCAGCAGTTTACAGGGGTCCCATGGCTACACCTTC. It is translated as CASSLQGSHGYTF.